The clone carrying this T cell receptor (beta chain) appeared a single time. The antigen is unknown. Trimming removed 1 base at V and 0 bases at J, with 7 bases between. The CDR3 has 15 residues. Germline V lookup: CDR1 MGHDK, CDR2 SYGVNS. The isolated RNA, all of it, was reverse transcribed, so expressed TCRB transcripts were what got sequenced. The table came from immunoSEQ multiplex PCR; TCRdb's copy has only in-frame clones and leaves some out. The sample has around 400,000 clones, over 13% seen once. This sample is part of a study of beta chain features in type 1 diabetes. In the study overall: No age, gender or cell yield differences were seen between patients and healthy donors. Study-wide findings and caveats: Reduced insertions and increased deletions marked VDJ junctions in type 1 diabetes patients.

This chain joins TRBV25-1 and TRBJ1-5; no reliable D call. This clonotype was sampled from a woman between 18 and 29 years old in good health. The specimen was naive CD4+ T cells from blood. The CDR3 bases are TGTGCCAGCAGTGAATTCAGGCATAGCAATCAGCCCCAGCATTTT. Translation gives CASSEFRHSNQPQHF.